These 12 T cell receptor beta chains share one sample of origin, sequenced in a study of T cell changes during pregnancy in multiple sclerosis. Libraries were prepared by immunoSEQ multiplex PCR; TCRdb keeps only in-frame clonotypes and omits some of them. The table shows 45,000 to 60,000 clones, with over 90% occurring only once. Sample: CD4+ T cells from peripheral blood mononuclear cells, taken after pregnancy. The receptor set was obtained from a female donor in good health, enrolled as a control in a pregnancy study.

The chain uses TRBV5-6 and TRBJ2-7; the D gene is possibly TRBD1 (5 bases). Trimming took 6 bases from V and 4 from J, leaving 11 bases between them. Per germline, CDR1 SGHDT and CDR2 YYEEEE. This CDR3 is built from 12 residues. The CDR3 region is CASTYQGYEQYF. CDR3 in DNA: TGTGCCAGCACCTACCAGGGATACGAGCAGTACTTC.

The V gene is TRBV9, the J gene TRBJ1-2; tentatively, D is TRBD1 (6 bases). CDR1 SGDLS and CDR2 YYNGEE come from the germline V gene. The CDR3 is made up of 15 amino acids. The V gene lost 4 bases and the J gene lost 1 base, with 14 bases spanning the gap. CDR3: CASSPYREFNYGYTF. CDR3 nucleotide sequence: TGTGCCAGCAGCCCCTACAGGGAATTTAACTATGGCTACACCTTC.

This rearrangement joins TRBV5-1 to TRBJ2-1; weak D call: TRBD2 (6 bases). The V end lost 2 bases, the J end lost 0 bases, and 15 bases lay between the germline ends. Germline V CDR1 and CDR2: SGHRS, YFSETQ. CDR3 length: 17 residues. The chain's CDR3 is CASSFGLGGSSYNEQFF. CDR3 nucleotides: TGCGCCAGCAGCTTCGGCCTGGGGGGAAGCTCCTACAATGAGCAGTTCTTC.

This chain uses TRBV19 with TRBJ1-1; 7 nucleotides match TRBD1. V gave up 6 bases and J gave up 5 bases; unmatched junction bases: 15. The CDR3 contains 16 residues. The germline V gene has CDR1 LNHDA and CDR2 SQIVND (reference sequence). CDR3 sequence: CASRSLQGKTGTEAFF. The CDR3 nucleotides read TGTGCCAGTAGGAGCCTACAGGGGAAGACGGGTACTGAAGCTTTCTTT.

The CDR3 loop is CASSSTGTGSSGNTIYF. The CDR3 nucleotides read TGTGCCAGCAGTTCTACCGGGACAGGTTCGAGCGGAAACACCATATATTTT. This chain uses TRBV2 with TRBJ1-3; 8 bases agree with TRBD1. J was trimmed by 4 bases and V by 5 bases; bases with no gene match: 13. The CDR3 is made up of 17 amino acids. Germline V gives CDR1 SNHLY, CDR2 FYNNEI.

This clone was seen only once. This sequence joins TRBV10-1 and TRBJ1-3, with D unclear. Per germline, CDR1 WNHNN and CDR2 SYGVQD (reference sequence). The CDR3 totals 16 residues. V dropped 4 bases and J dropped 0 bases, with 13 bases sitting between them. The CDR3 protein is CASSALERRSGNTIYF. CDR3 nucleotide sequence: TGCGCCAGCAGTGCCCTAGAACGACGCTCTGGAAACACCATATATTTT.

There are a few counts of this clone. The chain employs TRBV5-6 and TRBJ2-7; 8 bases fit TRBD1. The germline CDR1 and CDR2 sequences are SGHDT and YYEEEE. The CDR3 is 15 amino acids. J was trimmed by 2 bases and V by 4 bases; bases with no gene match: 8. CDR3 loop: CASSLGTGFPYEQYF. The CDR3 bases are TGTGCCAGCAGCCTAGGGACAGGATTTCCCTACGAGCAGTACTTC.

The CDR3 spells CASSVGGSWQGQYF. The CDR3 DNA sequence: TGTGCCAGCAGCGTAGGCGGGAGCTGGCAAGGGCAGTACTTC. The rearrangement uses TRBV9 and TRBJ2-7; TRBD2 matches 7 bases. The CDR3 is 14 residues long. Germline assignment: CDR1 SGDLS and CDR2 YYNGEE. Unmatched junction bases numbered 9, after V lost 0 bases and J lost 9 bases. Full variable domain (outside the CDR3, taken from reference TRBV9 and TRBJ2-7): DSGVTQTPKHLITATGQRVTLRCSPRSGDLSVYWYQQSLDQGLQFLIQYYNGEERAKGNILERFSAQQFPDLHSELNLSSLELGDSALYFCASSVGGSWQGQYFGPGTRLTVT.

The chain uses TRBV6-1 and TRBJ2-5; perhaps TRBD1 as D (6 bases). Trimming took off 6 bases at V and 2 bases at J, with 13 bases between the two ends. CDR3 length: 14 amino acids. Germline assignment: CDR1 MNHNS and CDR2 SASEGT. The CDR3 bases are TGTGCCAGCAGCGGAGGACAGTTACAAGAGACCCAGTACTTC. This translates into CASSGGQLQETQYF.

The gene calls are TRBV5-4 and TRBJ2-1; the match to TRBD2 covers 8 bases. V trimming: 5 bases; J trimming: 8 bases; junction bases outside the gene matches: 9. CDR3 length: 14 amino acids. Germline V gene sequence: CDR1 SGHNT, CDR2 YYREEE (reference sequence). The CDR3 coding sequence is TGTGCCAGCAGGGGGAGCGGGAGTACCTATGAGCAGTTCTTC. This gives the protein CASRGSGSTYEQFF.

The chain is built from TRBV9 and TRBJ1-5; no clear D. The CDR3 totals 13 residues. Looked up from germline, CDR1 is SGDLS and CDR2 is YYNGEE. Trimming shortened V by 3 bases and J by 7 bases, and 11 bases separated the two germline ends. CDR3 protein: CASSARPGQPQHF. CDR3 nucleotides: TGTGCCAGCAGCGCCCGCCCAGGACAGCCCCAGCATTTT.

In this sample, this clone turned up once. The V call is TRBV5-1, the J call TRBJ2-1; no clear D. Trimming removed 4 bases from V and 6 bases from J, with 14 bases in between. This CDR3 has 14 amino acids. Germline V gene sequence: CDR1 SGHRS, CDR2 YFSETQ. The DNA for the CDR3 is TGCGCCAGCAGCCTGACCCGAAGGAGCAATGAGCAGTTCTTC. This encodes CASSLTRRSNEQFF.